This T cell receptor beta chain was sequenced in a study of cytomegalovirus exposure and HLA in healthy donors. PCR involved 60 Vbeta and 13 Jbeta primers. Only in-frame clones appear in the TCRdb table, and some are missing; sequencing was by immunoSEQ multiplex PCR. The sample lists 250,000 to 300,000 clones; around 90% were seen once. The origin of this receptor is a girl aged 2 to 10 in good health and CMV-seronegative. The sequenced material came from PBMCs.

Written as DNA, the CDR3 is TGTGCCAGCAGTGAGGCAGGTGCCACAGATACGCAGTATTTT. Encoded protein: CASSEAGATDTQYF. V gene TRBV6-1 combines with J gene TRBJ2-3, with D hard to call. Trimming shortened V by 3 bases and J by 2 bases, and 9 bases separated the two germline ends. The CDR3 runs to 14 residues. The germline gives CDR1 MNHNS, CDR2 SASEGT.